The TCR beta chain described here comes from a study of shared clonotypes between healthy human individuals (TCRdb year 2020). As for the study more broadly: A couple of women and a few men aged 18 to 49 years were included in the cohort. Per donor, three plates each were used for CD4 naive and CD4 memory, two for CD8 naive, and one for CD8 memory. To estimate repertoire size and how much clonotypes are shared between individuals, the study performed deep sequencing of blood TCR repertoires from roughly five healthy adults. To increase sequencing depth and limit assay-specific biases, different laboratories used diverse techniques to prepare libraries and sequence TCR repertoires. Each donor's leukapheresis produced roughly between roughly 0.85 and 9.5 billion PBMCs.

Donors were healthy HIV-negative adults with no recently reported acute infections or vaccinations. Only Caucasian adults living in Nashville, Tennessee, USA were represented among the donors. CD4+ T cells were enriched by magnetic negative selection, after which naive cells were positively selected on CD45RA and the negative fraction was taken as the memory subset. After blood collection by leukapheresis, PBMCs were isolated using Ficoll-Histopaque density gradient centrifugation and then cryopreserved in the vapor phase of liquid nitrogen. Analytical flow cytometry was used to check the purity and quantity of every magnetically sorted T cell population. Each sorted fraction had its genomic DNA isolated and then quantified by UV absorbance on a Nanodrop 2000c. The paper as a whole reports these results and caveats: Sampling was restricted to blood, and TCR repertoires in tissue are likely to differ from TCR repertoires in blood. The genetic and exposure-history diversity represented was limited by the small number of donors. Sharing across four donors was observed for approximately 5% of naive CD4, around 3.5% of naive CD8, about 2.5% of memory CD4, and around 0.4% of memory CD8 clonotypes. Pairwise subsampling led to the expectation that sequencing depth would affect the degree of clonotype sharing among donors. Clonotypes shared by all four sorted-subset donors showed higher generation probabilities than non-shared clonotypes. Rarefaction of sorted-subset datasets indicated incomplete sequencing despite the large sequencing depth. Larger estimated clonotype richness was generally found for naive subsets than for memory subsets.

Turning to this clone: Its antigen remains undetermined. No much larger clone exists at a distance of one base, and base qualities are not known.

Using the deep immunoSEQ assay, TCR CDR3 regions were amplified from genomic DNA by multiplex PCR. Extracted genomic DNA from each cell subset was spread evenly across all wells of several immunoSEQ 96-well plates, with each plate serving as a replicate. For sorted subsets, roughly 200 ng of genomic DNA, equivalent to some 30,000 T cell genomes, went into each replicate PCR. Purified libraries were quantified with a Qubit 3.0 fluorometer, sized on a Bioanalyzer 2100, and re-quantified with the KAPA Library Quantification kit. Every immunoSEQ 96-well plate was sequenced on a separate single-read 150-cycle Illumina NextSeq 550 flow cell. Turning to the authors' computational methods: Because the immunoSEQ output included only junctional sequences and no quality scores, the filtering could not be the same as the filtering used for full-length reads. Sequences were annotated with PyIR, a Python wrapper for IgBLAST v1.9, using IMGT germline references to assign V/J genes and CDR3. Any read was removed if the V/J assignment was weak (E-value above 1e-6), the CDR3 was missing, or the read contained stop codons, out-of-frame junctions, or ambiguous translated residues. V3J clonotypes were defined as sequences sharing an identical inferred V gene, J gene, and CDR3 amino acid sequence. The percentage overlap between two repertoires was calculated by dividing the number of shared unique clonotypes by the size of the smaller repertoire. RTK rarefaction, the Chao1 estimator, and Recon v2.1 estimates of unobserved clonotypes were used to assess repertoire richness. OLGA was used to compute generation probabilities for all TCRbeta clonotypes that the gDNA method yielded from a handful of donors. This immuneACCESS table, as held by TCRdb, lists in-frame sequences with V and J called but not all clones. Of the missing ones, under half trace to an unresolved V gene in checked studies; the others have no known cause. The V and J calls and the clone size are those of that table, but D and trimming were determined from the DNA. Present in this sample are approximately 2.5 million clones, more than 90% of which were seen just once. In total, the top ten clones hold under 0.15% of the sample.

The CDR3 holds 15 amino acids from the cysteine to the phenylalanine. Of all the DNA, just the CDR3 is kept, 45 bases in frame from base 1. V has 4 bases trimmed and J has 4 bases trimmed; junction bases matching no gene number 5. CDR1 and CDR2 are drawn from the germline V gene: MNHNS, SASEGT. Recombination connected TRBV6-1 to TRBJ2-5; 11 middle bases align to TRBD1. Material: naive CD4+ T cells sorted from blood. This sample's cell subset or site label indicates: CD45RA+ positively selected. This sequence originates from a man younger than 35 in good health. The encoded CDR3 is CASSGRTGGRETQYF. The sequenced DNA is TGTGCCAGCAGTGGGCGGACAGGGGGCAGAGAGACCCAGTACTTC.